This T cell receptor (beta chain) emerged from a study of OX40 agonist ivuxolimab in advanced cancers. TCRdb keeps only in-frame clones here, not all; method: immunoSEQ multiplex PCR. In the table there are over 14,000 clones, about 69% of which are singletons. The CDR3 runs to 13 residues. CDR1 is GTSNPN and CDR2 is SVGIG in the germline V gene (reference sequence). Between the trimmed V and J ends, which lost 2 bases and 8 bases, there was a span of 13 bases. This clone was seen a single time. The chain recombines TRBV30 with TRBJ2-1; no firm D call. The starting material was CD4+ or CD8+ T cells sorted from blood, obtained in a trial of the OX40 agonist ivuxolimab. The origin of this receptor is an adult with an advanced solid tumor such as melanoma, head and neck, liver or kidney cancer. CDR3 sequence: CAWSRGVVDEQFF. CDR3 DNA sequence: TGTGCCTGGAGTCGAGGAGTTGTCGATGAGCAGTTCTTC.